This TCR beta chain was recorded in a study of shared clonotypes between healthy human individuals. The CDR3 is made up of 13 amino acids. CDR1 is MRHNA and CDR2 is SNTAGT in the germline V gene. V lost 2 bases to trimming and J lost 6 bases; unmatched junction nucleotides: 4. A 200 ng quantity of DNA, about 30,000 T cell genomes, went into the sorted-subset replicate PCRs. The data were produced by immunoSEQ multiplex PCR, yet TCRdb's version contains in-frame clones alone and is incomplete. The table shows approximately 2,000,000 clones, with around 92% occurring only once. Of note for this clone: No antigen is known for it.

Points from the study as a whole: Sorted-subset sequencing, rarefaction showed, was incomplete despite large depth. It was observed that 5% to 6% of naive CD4 clonotypes were shared across several donors. The four-donor shared clonotypes exceeded non-shared clonotypes in generation probability, with non-shared ones scoring lower.

The clonotype comes from a man between 18 and 29 years old in good health. Some clones in this sample may be carry-over from other donors' samples. The chain is built from TRBV6-4 and TRBJ2-7, with 7 bases that match TRBD1. What was sequenced was naive CD4+ T cells from PBMCs. Indicated subset: CD45RA+ positively selected. CDR3 sequence (DNA): TGTGCCAGCAGTGACAGGGGGCGCGTCGAGCAGTACTTC. Translating it yields CASSDRGRVEQYF.